This is a list of T cell receptor beta chains from one sample in a study of spatial heterogeneity in lung cancer. TCRdb redid the calling of the 5' RACE reads with MiXCR, one entry per CDR3 protein. This table holds approximately 7,800 distinct CDR3 sequences, around 5.4% found once. The sequenced sample was PBMCs, obtained at surgery. Receptors were obtained from a male donor with early-stage non-small cell lung cancer. The CDR3 runs from the conserved cysteine through the conserved F or W. A D gene is named only where the DNA matches it firmly. Clone size is not always given. Where it is, it says once, few, many or a class for expanded clones.

TRBD1	TRBV7-9	many	TRBJ1-2	TGTGCCAGCAGCCTGCGGACAGGAGCTAACTATGGCTACACCTTC	CASSLRTGANYGYTF
TRBD1	TRBV12-5	many	TRBJ1-5	TGTGCTAGTGGTCCTGGGACAGCTCTCGGCAATCAGCCCCAGCATTTT	CASGPGTALGNQPQHF
.	TRBV18	few	TRBJ2-5	TGTGCCAGCTCACCCGGGACAAACCAAGAGACCCAGTACTTC	CASSPGTNQETQYF
TRBD1	TRBV9	few	TRBJ2-7	TGTGCCAGCAGCGCGTCCGGACAGGTCTCCTACGAGCAGTACTTC	CASSASGQVSYEQYF
.	TRBV4-3	many	TRBJ2-7	TGCGCCAGCAGCCAAGGCCGGGACATCTCCTACGAGCAGTACTTC	CASSQGRDISYEQYF
.	TRBV28	many	TRBJ1-3	TGTGCCAGCAGTTTTCGGCGGGGGTCCTCTGGAAACACCATATATTTT	CASSFRRGSSGNTIYF
.	TRBV19	many	TRBJ2-3	TGTGCCAGTAGTATAGTGGACGGAGATACGCAGTATTTT	CASSIVDGDTQYF
.	TRBV19	many	TRBJ1-1	TGTGCCAGTAGTCCCAAAGGGGGGACCACTGAAGCTTTCTTT	CASSPKGGTTEAFF
.	TRBV7-2	many	TRBJ1-5	TGTGCCAGCAGCCCCTACAATCAGCCCCAGCATTTT	CASSPYNQPQHF
TRBD1	TRBV14	many	TRBJ2-5	TGTGCCAGCAGTCGGGACAGACGGATGAGAAGGGAGACCCAGTACTTC	CASSRDRRMRRETQYF
TRBD1	TRBV2	.	TRBJ2-4	TGTGCCAGCAGAGGGACAGGGGGCTACATTCAGTACTTC	CASRGTGGYIQYF
.	TRBV11-1	few	TRBJ2-3	TGTGCCAGCAGCGTTTGGGGGGGCCCAGCCACAGATACGCAGTATTTT	CASSVWGGPATDTQYF
TRBD2	TRBV18	many	TRBJ2-1	TGTGCCAGCTCACCACCGACTAGCGGGGGAATCAATGAGCAGTTCTTC	CASSPPTSGGINEQFF
TRBD1	TRBV10-3	few	TRBJ1-6	TGTGCCATCAGTGAGTCTGAGACAGGGGGCTATAATTCACCCCTCCACTTT	CAISESETGGYNSPLHF
.	TRBV6-5	many	TRBJ1-1	TGTGCCAGCAGTTACTCGCGTGCTTTGAACACTGAAGCTTTCTTT	CASSYSRALNTEAFF
TRBD1	TRBV28	.	TRBJ2-5	TGTGCCAGCAGACCTAGGGACAGGGGTGAGACCCAGTACTTC	CASRPRDRGETQYF
TRBD2	TRBV7-9	medium-sized	TRBJ2-1	TGTGCCAGCAGCGTTATAGCGGGAGGGCCAGGGAATGAGCAGTTCTTC	CASSVIAGGPGNEQFF
.	TRBV15	many	TRBJ1-5	TGTGCCACCAGCAGAGGGATTACGGGGGGCTCTGGTCAGCCCCAGCATTTT	CATSRGITGGSGQPQHF
.	TRBV12-5	many	TRBJ1-1	TGTGCTAGTGGTCGTATACAGGGGAACACTGAAGCTTTCTTT	CASGRIQGNTEAFF
TRBD2	TRBV2	many	TRBJ2-2	TGTGCCAGCAGGGGAGGGGACTATTCCGCCGGGGAGCTGTTTTTT	CASRGGDYSAGELFF
.	TRBV28	many	TRBJ2-3	TGTGCCAGTGCGGGGGGACAGGGATACACAGATACGCAGTATTTT	CASAGGQGYTDTQYF
.	TRBV18	many	TRBJ1-5	TGTGCCAGCTCAACCGACACTCTTCGCAATCAGCCCCAGCATTTT	CASSTDTLRNQPQHF
.	TRBV6-6	many	TRBJ1-1	TGTGCCAGCAGTCCTACTACTGCTAACACTGAAGCTTTCTTT	CASSPTTANTEAFF
.	TRBV2	many	TRBJ2-7	TGTGCCAGCACTCAGCCGGGGGTGAGGGAGCAGTACTTC	CASTQPGVREQYF
TRBD1	TRBV19	.	TRBJ1-1	TGTGCCAGTAGTATAGCCACGGCCGGGACAGGGGGCACTGAAGCTTTCTTT	CASSIATAGTGGTEAFF
.	TRBV27	many	TRBJ2-6	TGTGCCAGCAGAATTGCAGGTTCTGCGGCCTCTGGGGCCAACGTCCTGACTTTC	CASRIAGSAASGANVLTF
TRBD1	TRBV7-9	many	TRBJ1-2	TGTGCCAGCAGCTGGGACAGGGGGCCCTATGGCTACACCTTC	CASSWDRGPYGYTF
.	TRBV28	many	TRBJ2-7	TGTGCCAGCAGCTGGACATACGAGCAGTACTTC	CASSWTYEQYF
.	TRBV9	many	TRBJ2-3	TGTGCCAGCTCGGAGGGGGATACGCAGTATTTT	CASSEGDTQYF
.	TRBV7-2	medium-sized	TRBJ2-3	TGTGCCAGCAGCTTAAGACGGGGGCGCACAGATACGCAGTATTTT	CASSLRRGRTDTQYF
.	TRBV5-5	many	TRBJ1-1	TGTGCCAGCAGCCCGAAGGGATCATTGAACACTGAAGCTTTCTTT	CASSPKGSLNTEAFF
TRBD1	TRBV29-1	many	TRBJ2-2	TGCAGCGTCCCCCTCGACAGGGCGGGTGTTAACACCGGGGAGCTGTTTTTT	CSVPLDRAGVNTGELFF
.	TRBV20-1	many	TRBJ2-1	TGCAGTGCTTCGTCGGGGGAACGGAACAATGAGCAGTTCTTC	CSASSGERNNEQFF
TRBD1	TRBV7-9	many	TRBJ2-1	TGTGCCAGCAGTCCACCCGGGACAGGCGGTCATGAGCAGTTCTTC	CASSPPGTGGHEQFF
TRBD2	TRBV30	many	TRBJ2-5	TGTGCCTGGCGAAAGGCGGGAGGGCCCCTCGGAGAGACCCAGTACTTC	CAWRKAGGPLGETQYF
.	TRBV4-1	many	TRBJ2-1	TGCGCCAGCAGCCAAGATCGAGAACGTGAGCAGTTCTTC	CASSQDREREQFF
.	TRBV4-1	many	TRBJ2-3	TGCGCCAGCAGCCATTCAGCTAGCAGGGTAGATACGCAGTATTTT	CASSHSASRVDTQYF
TRBD1	TRBV27	many	TRBJ1-5	TGTGCCAGCAGTTCTCAAAGGGGGCGGCAGCCCCAGCATTTT	CASSSQRGRQPQHF
TRBD1	TRBV11-2	many	TRBJ1-1	TGTGCCAGCAGCTATAGGACAGGGCGTAACACTGAAGCTTTCTTT	CASSYRTGRNTEAFF
.	TRBV28	medium-sized	TRBJ2-1	TGTGCCAGCAGCCCGCGGGGCTCCCATGTCAATGAGCAGTTCTTC	CASSPRGSHVNEQFF
.	TRBV11-2	large	TRBJ1-5	TGTGCCAGCAGCCCCGGTCGGGGGAGGCAGCCCCAGCATTTT	CASSPGRGRQPQHF
.	TRBV7-2	many	TRBJ1-6	TGTGCCAGCAGCCACGACAGAAATTCACCCCTCCACTTT	CASSHDRNSPLHF
TRBD2	TRBV30	many	TRBJ2-1	TGTGCCTGGGCACTAGCGACCTACAATGAGCAGTTCTTC	CAWALATYNEQFF
TRBD2	TRBV7-9	many	TRBJ2-7	TGTGCCAGCAGCGGGACTAGCGGTTTCTACGAGCAGTACTTC	CASSGTSGFYEQYF
TRBD2	TRBV11-3	many	TRBJ2-1	TGTGCCAGCAGCCCCGGGGGGGGTGAGCAGTTCTTC	CASSPGGGEQFF
.	TRBV10-3	many	TRBJ2-1	TGTGCCATCAGCGGGAGTCTCTACAATGAGCAGTTCTTC	CAISGSLYNEQFF
TRBD2	TRBV7-9	.	TRBJ2-1	TGTGCCAGCAGCTTAGAGGGTAGCGGGAGAAATGAGCAGTTCTTC	CASSLEGSGRNEQFF
TRBD2	TRBV7-2	many	TRBJ2-1	TGTGCCAGCAGGAGCGGGGGGGCCACATACAATGAGCAGTTCTTC	CASRSGGATYNEQFF
.	TRBV29-1	few	TRBJ2-4	TGCAGCGTTGAAGGGGGGTCAGGACTAAACATTCAGTACTTC	CSVEGGSGLNIQYF
.	TRBV2	many	TRBJ2-3	TGTGCCAGCAGCTGGGGGGTTGGCGGCACAGATACGCAGTATTTT	CASSWGVGGTDTQYF
.	TRBV3-1	many	TRBJ2-7	TGTGCCAGCAGCCGCCTCGGACGGCCCTACGAGCAGTACTTC	CASSRLGRPYEQYF